This T cell receptor beta chain was captured by sequencing in a study of T cell repertoires in cytomegalovirus infection. This clonotype has just a few counts. Its matching antigen is unknown. V was pared by 8 bases and J by 5 bases, with 16 bases between. CDR3 length: 14 amino acids. The germline gives CDR1 MNHEY, CDR2 SVGEGT. Points from the study as a whole: HLA-C-restricted CMV-specific TCR beta clonotypes prevailed in the ex vivo response.

TCRdb re-derived calls from the reads in MiXCR, one entry per CDR3 protein. The sample includes 340,000 or so distinct CDR3 sequences, 25% of them seen just once. V is TRBV6-2 or TRBV6-3 and J is TRBJ2-1; either TRBD1 or TRBD2 may fit D (5 bases each). This TCR was sampled from a human donor in good health (CMV status not recorded). Some clones in this sample may be carry-over from other donors' samples. The material was cultured PBMCs, obtained from culture after CMV antigen stimulation. The CDR3 region has the DNA TGTGCCAGCCTCCTAGCTGGGGGAGACAATGAGCAGTTCTTC. Translating it yields CASLLAGGDNEQFF.